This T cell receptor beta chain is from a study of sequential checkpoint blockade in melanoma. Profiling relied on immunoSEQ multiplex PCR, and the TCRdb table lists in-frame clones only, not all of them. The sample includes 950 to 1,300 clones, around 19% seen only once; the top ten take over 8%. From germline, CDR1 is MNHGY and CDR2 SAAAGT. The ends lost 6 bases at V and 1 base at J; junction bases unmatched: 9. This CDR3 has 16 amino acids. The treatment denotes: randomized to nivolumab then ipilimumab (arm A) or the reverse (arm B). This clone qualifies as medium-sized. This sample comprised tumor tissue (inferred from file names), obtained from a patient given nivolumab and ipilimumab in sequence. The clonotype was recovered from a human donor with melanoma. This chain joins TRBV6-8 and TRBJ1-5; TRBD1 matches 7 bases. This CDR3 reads CASSRGGGSSNQPQHF. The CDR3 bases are TGTGCCAGCAGCCGCGGAGGGGGCTCGAGCAATCAGCCCCAGCATTTT.